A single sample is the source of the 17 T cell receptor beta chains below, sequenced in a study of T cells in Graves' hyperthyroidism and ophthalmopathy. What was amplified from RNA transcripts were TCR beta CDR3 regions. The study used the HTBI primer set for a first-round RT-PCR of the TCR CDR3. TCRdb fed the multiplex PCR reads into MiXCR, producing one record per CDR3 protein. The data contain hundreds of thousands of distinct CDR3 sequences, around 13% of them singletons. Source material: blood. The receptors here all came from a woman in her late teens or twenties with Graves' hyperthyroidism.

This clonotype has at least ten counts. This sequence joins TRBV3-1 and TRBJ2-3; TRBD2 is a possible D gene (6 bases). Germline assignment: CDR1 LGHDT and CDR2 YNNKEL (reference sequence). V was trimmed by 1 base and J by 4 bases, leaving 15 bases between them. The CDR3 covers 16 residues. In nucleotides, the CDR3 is TGTGCCAGCAGCCAAGGCCCTGGCGGGGCTTCAGATACGCAGTATTTT. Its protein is CASSQGPGGASDTQYF.

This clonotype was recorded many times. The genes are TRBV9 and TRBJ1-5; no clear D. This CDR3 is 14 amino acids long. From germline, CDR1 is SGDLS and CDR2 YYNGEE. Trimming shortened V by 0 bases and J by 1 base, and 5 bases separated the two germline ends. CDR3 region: CASSVAESNQPQHF. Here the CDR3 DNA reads TGTGCCAGCAGCGTAGCTGAGAGCAATCAGCCCCAGCATTTT.

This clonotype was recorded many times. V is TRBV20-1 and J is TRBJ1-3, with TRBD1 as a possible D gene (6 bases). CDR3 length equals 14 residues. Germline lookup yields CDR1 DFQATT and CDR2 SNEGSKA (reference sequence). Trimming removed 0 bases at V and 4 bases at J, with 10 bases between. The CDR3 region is CSARDLRGGNTIYF. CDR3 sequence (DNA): TGCAGTGCTAGAGATCTGAGGGGGGGAAACACCATATATTTT.

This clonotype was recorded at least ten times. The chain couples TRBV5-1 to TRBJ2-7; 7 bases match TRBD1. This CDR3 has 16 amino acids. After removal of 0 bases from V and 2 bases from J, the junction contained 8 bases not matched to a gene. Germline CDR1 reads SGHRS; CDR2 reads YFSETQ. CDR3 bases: TGCGCCAGCAGCTTGGTTGGGACAGCGCAAACCTACGAGCAGTACTTC. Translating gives CASSLVGTAQTYEQYF.

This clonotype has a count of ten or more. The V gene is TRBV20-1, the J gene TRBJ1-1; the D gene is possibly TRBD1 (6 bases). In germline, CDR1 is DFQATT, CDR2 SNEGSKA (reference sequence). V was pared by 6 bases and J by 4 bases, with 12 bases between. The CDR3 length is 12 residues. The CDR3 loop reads CSATPGATEAFF. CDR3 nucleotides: TGCAGTGCGACGCCGGGGGCCACTGAAGCTTTCTTT.

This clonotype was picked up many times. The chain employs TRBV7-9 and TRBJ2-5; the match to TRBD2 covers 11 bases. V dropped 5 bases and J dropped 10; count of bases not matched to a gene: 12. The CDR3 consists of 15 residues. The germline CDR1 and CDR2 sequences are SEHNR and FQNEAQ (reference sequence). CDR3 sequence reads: CASSRGTSGRQDQYF. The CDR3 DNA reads TGTGCCAGCAGCCGTGGGACTAGCGGACGACAAGACCAGTACTTC. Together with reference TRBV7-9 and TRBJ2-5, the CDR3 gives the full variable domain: DTGVSQNPRHKITKRGQNVTFRCDPISEHNRLYWYRQTLGQGPEFLTYFQNEAQLEKSRLLSDRFSAERPKGSFSTLEIQRTEQGDSAMYLCASSRGTSGRQDQYFGPGTRLLVL.

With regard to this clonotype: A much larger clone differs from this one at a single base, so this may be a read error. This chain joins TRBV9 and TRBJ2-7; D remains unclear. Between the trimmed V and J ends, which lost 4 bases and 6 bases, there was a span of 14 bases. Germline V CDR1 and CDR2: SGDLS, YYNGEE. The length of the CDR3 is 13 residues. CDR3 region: CASSPFGHCEQYF. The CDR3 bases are TGTGCCAGCAGCCCCTTTGGGCACTGCGAGCAGTACTTC.

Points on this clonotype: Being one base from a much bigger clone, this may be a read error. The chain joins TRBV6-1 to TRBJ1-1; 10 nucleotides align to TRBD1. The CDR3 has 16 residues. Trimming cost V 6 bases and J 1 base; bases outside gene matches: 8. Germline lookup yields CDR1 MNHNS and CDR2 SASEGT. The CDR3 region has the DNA TGTGCCAGCAGCCGAAGGGACAGGGGAGGGAACACTGAAGCTTTCTTT. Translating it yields CASSRRDRGGNTEAFF.

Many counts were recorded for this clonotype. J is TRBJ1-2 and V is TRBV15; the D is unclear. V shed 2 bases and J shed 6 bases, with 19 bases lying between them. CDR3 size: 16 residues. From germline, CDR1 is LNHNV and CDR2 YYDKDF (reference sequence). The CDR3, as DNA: TGTGCCACCAGCAGAAGATCCCCTGTCCCAACGAATGGCTACACCTTC. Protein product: CATSRRSPVPTNGYTF.

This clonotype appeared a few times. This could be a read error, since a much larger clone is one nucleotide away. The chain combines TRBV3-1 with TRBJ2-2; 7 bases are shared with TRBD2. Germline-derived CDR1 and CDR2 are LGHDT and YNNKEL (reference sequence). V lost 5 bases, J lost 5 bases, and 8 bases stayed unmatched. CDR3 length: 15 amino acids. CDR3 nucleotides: TGTGCCAGCAGCTCCCCGACTAGCCAGACCGGGGAGCTGTTTTTT. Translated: CASSSPTSQTGELFF.

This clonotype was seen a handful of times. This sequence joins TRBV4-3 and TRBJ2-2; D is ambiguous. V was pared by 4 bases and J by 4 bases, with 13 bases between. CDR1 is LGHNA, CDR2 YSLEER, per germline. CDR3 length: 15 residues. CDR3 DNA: TGCGCCAGCAGCCCGTCAGCCGTGGGCACCGGGGAGCTGTTTTTT. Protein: CASSPSAVGTGELFF.

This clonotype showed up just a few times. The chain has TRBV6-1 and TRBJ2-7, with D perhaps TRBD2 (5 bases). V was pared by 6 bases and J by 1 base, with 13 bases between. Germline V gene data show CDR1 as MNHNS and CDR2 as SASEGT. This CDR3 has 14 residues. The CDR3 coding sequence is TGTGCCAGCAGACCCCGGACTCAATCCTACGAGCAGTACTTC. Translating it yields CASRPRTQSYEQYF.

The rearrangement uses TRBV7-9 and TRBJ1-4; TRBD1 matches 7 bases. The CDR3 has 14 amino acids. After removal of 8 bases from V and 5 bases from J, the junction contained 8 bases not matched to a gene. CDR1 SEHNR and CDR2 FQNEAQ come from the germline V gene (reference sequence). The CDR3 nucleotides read TGTGCCAGCCGCAAGGGACAGCCAAATGAAAAACTGTTTTTT. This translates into CASRKGQPNEKLFF. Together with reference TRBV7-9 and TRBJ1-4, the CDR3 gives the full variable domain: DTGVSQNPRHKITKRGQNVTFRCDPISEHNRLYWYRQTLGQGPEFLTYFQNEAQLEKSRLLSDRFSAERPKGSFSTLEIQRTEQGDSAMYLCASRKGQPNEKLFFGSGTQLSVL.

Here the CDR3 reads CASSHITLIETQYF. The CDR3 DNA follows: TGTGCCAGCAGCCATATAACCTTAATTGAGACCCAGTACTTC. V and J are TRBV3-1 and TRBJ2-5, with D uncertain. The CDR3 has 14 amino acids. Germline CDR1 reads LGHDT; CDR2 reads YNNKEL (reference sequence). Trimming cost V 3 bases and J 5 bases, with 13 bases left between them.

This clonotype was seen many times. Written as DNA, the CDR3 is TGCGCCAGCAGCGTTGCCCTGTCCCAGCTCGGGGAGCTGTTTTTT. It codes for CASSVALSQLGELFF. The chain carries TRBV5-1 and TRBJ2-2; the D is unclear. V was pared by 4 bases and J by 7 bases, with 17 bases between. The CDR3 loop spans 15 amino acids. Germline assignment: CDR1 SGHRS and CDR2 YFSETQ. The entire variable domain, with the rest obtained from reference TRBV5-1 and TRBJ2-2, is as follows: KAGVTQTPRYLIKTRGQQVTLSCSPISGHRSVSWYQQTPGQGLQFLFEYFSETQRNKGNFPGRFSGRQFSNSRSEMNVSTLELGDSALYLCASSVALSQLGELFFGEGSRLTVL.

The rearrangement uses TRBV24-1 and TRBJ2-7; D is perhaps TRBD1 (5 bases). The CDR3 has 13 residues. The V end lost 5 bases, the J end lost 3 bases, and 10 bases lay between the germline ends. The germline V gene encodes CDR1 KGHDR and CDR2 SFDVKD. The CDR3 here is CATSGEGDYEQYF. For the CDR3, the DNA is TGTGCCACCAGTGGGGAAGGGGACTACGAGCAGTACTTC.

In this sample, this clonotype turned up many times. Here the CDR3 reads CASSKRTGGNTEAFF. The CDR3 DNA follows: TGTGCCAGCAGTAAACGGACAGGGGGGAACACTGAAGCTTTCTTT. V gene TRBV28 combines with J gene TRBJ1-1; 10 nucleotides agree with TRBD1. After removal of 5 bases from V and 1 base from J, the junction contained 4 bases not matched to a gene. Germline values: CDR1 MDHEN, CDR2 SYDVKM. The CDR3 contains 15 residues.